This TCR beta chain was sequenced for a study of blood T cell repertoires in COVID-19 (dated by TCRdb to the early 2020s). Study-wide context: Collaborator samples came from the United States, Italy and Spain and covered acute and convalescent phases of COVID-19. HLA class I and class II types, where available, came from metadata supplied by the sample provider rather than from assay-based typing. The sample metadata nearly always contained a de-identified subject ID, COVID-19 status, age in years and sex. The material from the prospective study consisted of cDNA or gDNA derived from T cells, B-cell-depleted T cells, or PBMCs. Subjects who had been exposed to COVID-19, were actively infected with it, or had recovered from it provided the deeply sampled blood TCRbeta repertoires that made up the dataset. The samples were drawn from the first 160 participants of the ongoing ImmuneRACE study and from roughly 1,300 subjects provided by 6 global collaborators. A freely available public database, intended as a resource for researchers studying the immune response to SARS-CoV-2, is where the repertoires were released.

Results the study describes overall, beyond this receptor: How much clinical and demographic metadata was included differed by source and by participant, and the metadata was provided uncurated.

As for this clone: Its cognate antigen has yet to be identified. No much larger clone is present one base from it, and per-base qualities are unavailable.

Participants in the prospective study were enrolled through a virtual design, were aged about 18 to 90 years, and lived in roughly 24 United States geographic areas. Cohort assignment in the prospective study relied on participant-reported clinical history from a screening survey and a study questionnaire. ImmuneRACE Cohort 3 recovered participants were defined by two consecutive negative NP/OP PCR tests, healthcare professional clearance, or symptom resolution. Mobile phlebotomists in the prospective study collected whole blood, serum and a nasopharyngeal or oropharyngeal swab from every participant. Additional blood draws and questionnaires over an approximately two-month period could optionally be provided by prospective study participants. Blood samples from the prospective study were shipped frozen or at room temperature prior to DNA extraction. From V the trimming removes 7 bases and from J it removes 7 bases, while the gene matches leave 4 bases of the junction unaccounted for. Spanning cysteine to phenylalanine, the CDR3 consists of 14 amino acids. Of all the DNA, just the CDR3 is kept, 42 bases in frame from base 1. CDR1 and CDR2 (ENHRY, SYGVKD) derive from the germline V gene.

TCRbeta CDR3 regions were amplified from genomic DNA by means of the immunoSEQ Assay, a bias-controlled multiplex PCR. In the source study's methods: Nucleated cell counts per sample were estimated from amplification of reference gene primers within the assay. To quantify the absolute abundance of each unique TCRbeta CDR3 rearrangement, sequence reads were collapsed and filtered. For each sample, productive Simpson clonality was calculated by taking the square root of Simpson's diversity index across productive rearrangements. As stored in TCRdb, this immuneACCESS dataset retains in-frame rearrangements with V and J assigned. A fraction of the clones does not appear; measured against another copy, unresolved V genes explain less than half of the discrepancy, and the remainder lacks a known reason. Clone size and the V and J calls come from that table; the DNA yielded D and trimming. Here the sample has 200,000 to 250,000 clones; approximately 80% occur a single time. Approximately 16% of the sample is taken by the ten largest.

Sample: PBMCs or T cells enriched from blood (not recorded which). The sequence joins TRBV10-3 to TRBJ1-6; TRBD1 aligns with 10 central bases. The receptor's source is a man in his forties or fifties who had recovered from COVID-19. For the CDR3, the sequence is CAITPGQGNSPLHF. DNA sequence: TGTGCCATCACCCCGGGACAGGGGAATTCACCCCTCCACTTT.